This T cell receptor (beta chain) was recorded in a study of control samples from healthy donors and cancer patients. Produced via immunoSEQ multiplex PCR; TCRdb's table is partial and in-frame only. Seen here are 95,000 to 100,000 clones, around 89% observed once, and the top ten hold under 10%. Trimming took 3 bases from V and 3 from J; bases not matched to a gene: 6. CDR1 and CDR2 from the germline V gene are LNHNV and YYDKDF (reference sequence). The CDR3 has 15 residues. The chain couples TRBV15 to TRBJ1-2, with 8 bases lining up with TRBD1. This TCR was sampled from a man aged 25 to 40 in good health. The sequencing input was blood. CDR3 in DNA: TGTGCCACCAGCAGTGTGGGCAGGGGGCACTATGGCTACACCTTC. Translated, it gives CATSSVGRGHYGYTF. The full variable domain, rest sourced from reference TRBV15 and TRBJ1-2, is DAMVIQNPRYQVTQFGKPVTLSCSQTLNHNVMYWYQQKSSQAPKLLFHYYDKDFNNEADTPDNFQSRRPNTSFCFLDIRSPGLGDTAMYLCATSSVGRGHYGYTFGSGTRLTVV.